The T cell receptor (beta chain) described here comes from a study of T cell responses to AZD1222 COVID-19 vaccine. Study as a whole: Second-dose intervals near 4 or 12 weeks were combined. Points from the study as a whole: Among those given AZD1222, only five or six were seropositive at baseline.

The repertoire was sequenced with immunoSEQ multiplex PCR; TCRdb's copy has only in-frame clones and lacks some. The top ten hold roughly 2.1% of the sample, which has roughly 55,000 clones, more than 70% seen once. As regards this clone: Its antigen is currently unknown.

The sample here was peripheral blood, taken on day 0 of AZD1222 vaccination. The origin of this receptor is an adult in good health.

CDR3 in DNA: TGTGCCAGCAGCTTAGTAGGGAACACCGGGGAGCTGTTTTTT. Its protein product is CASSLVGNTGELFF. The chain links TRBV7-9 to TRBJ2-2; no clear D. Trimming stripped 1 base from V and 1 base from J, with 4 bases between. This CDR3 is 14 amino acids long. The germline CDR1 and CDR2 sequences are SEHNR and FQNEAQ (reference sequence).